The 10 T cell receptor beta chains below were found in one sample sequenced in a study of neoadjuvant anti-PD-1 for oral cavity cancer. This table comes from immunoSEQ multiplex PCR, and its TCRdb copy is limited to in-frame clones, with some not included. The sample contains 11,000 to 15,000 clones, about 69% of which appear only once. The input for sequencing was PBMCs, taken before nivolumab (anti-PD-1) treatment. All receptors derive from a person aged 35-79 years with oral cavity squamous cell carcinoma.

This clone has a handful of counts. The chain joins TRBV29-1 to TRBJ2-2; 13 nucleotides align to TRBD2. Germline V gene data show CDR1 as SQVTM and CDR2 as ANQGSEA. This CDR3 contains 18 residues. J gave up 0 bases and V 8 bases, and 12 bases lay outside the gene matches. The CDR3 spells CSIRLAGGLAANTGELFF. The CDR3 DNA follows: TGCAGCATCCGACTAGCGGGGGGCCTAGCGGCGAACACCGGGGAGCTGTTTTTT.

V is TRBV12-5 and J is TRBJ2-1, with TRBD2 identical over 7 bases. Germline values: CDR1 LGHNT, CDR2 FRNRAP. The V gene end was trimmed by 7 bases and the J gene end by 0 bases; junction bases not matched to a gene: 12. The CDR3 spans 17 residues. CDR3 amino acids: CASALGEGRSSYNEQFF. DNA for the CDR3: TGTGCTAGTGCCCTGGGGGAGGGCCGAAGCTCCTACAATGAGCAGTTCTTC.

The chain employs TRBV2 and TRBJ2-4; 8 bases match TRBD1. There are 15 residues in the CDR3. The trim removed 4 bases at V and 8 bases at J, leaving 10 bases unmatched. The germline V gene has CDR1 SNHLY and CDR2 FYNNEI. This CDR3 reads CASSAGGGWRHIQYF. CDR3 bases: TGTGCCAGCAGTGCAGGGGGCGGTTGGAGGCACATTCAGTACTTC.

This chain uses TRBV6-1 with TRBJ1-1; D is ambiguous. Germline loops: CDR1 MNHNS, CDR2 SASEGT. Trimming pared 4 bases from V and 7 bases from J, leaving 19 bases between. CDR3 length: 15 amino acids. The CDR3 DNA reads as TGTGCCAGCAGTGCAATCAAAGTAATGGGGATTGAAGCTTTCTTT. This codes for CASSAIKVMGIEAFF.

Remarks on this clone: An end of the junction differs from the germline gene, which may be a read error. The chain links TRBV7-9 to TRBJ2-4; D unclear. CDR1 and CDR2 (germline): SEHNR, FQNEAQ (reference sequence). This CDR3 contains 11 residues. DNA for the CDR3: TGTGCCAGCAGCTTAGTAGGGTTTCAATACTTC. Protein product: CASSLVGFQYF. Full variable domain (missing parts from reference TRBV7-9 and TRBJ2-4): DTGVSQNPRHKITKRGQNVTFRCDPISEHNRLYWYRQTLGQGPEFLTYFQNEAQLEKSRLLSDRFSAERPKGSFSTLEIQRTEQGDSAMYLCASSLVGFQYFGAGTRLSVL.

This chain connects TRBV7-8 to TRBJ2-1, with 7 bases aligning to TRBD1. This CDR3 contains 13 residues. Germline trimming cut 5 bases from V and 7 bases from J; bases unmatched to any gene: 5. In germline, CDR1 is SGHVS, CDR2 FQNEAQ. The CDR3 region has the DNA TGTGCCAGCAGCCGTCCGGGACAGAATGAGCAGTTCTTC. Its protein product is CASSRPGQNEQFF. The variable domain in full, completed from reference TRBV7-8 and TRBJ2-1, reads GAGVSQSPRYKVAKRGQDVALRCDPISGHVSLFWYQQALGQGPEFLTYFQNEAQLDKSGLPSDRFFAERPEGSVSTLKIQRTQQEDSAVYLCASSRPGQNEQFFGPGTRLTVL.

This sequence joins TRBV4-1 and TRBJ1-5; 7 bases are shared with TRBD1. The V and J ends lost 1 base and 3 bases, in that order; junction bases with no gene match: 6. CDR3 length equals 16 residues. CDR1 and CDR2 from the germline V gene are MGHRA and YSYEKL. The CDR3 region is CASSQGGGRNNQPQHF. DNA for the CDR3: TGCGCCAGCAGCCAAGGAGGGGGCAGAAACAATCAGCCCCAGCATTTT.

This clone was found a few times. The chain links TRBV5-1 to TRBJ2-7, with D tentatively TRBD2 (6 bases). The V end was cut by 5 bases, the J end by 0 bases, with 18 bases between. There are 16 residues in the CDR3. Germline-derived CDR1 and CDR2 are SGHRS and YFSETQ. CDR3 in amino acids: CASSGREVAASYEQYF. In nucleotides, the CDR3 is TGCGCCAGCAGTGGAAGGGAAGTAGCGGCCTCCTACGAGCAGTACTTC.

V and J are TRBV20-1 and TRBJ2-3, with D maybe TRBD1 (5 bases). Germline-derived CDR1 and CDR2 are DFQATT and SNEGSKA (reference sequence). The CDR3 is 11 residues long. Trimming took off 7 bases at V and 4 bases at J, with 9 bases between the two ends. The CDR3 sequence: CSVPRADTQYF. The CDR3 nucleotides are TGCAGTGTCCCCAGGGCAGATACGCAGTATTTT.

V usage is TRBV5-1 and J usage is TRBJ2-3; 11 bases match TRBD2. The CDR3 length is 17 residues. Germline CDR1 is SGHRS and CDR2 is YFSETQ. The trim removed 4 bases at V and 2 bases at J, leaving 9 bases unmatched. CDR3 loop: CASSHGTSGLITDTQYF. The CDR3 region has the DNA TGCGCCAGCAGCCACGGGACTAGCGGCCTGATCACAGATACGCAGTATTTT.